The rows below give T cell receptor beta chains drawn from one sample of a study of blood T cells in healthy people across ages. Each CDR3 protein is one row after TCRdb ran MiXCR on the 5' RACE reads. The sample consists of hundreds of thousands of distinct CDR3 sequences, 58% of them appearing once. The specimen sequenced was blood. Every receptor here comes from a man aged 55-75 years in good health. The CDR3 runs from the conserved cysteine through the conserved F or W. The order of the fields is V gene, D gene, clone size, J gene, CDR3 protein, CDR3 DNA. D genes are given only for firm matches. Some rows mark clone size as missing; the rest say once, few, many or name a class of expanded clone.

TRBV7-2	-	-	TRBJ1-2	CASSFPGAQGDGYTF	TGTGCCAGCAGCTTTCCGGGTGCCCAAGGGGATGGCTACACCTTC
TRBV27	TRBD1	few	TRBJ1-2	CASSSGGYYGYTF	TGTGCCAGCAGTTCAGGGGGCTACTATGGCTACACCTTC
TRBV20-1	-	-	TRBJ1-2	CSARAIFGVANYGYTF	TGCAGTGCTAGAGCCATTTTCGGGGTAGCTAACTATGGCTACACCTTC
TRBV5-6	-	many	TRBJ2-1	CASSLERGGDYNEQFF	TGTGCCAGCAGCTTGGAGAGGGGGGGAGACTACAATGAGCAGTTCTTC
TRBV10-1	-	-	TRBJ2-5	CASSESRGGVKGETQYF	TGCGCCAGCAGTGAGTCTCGGGGTGGAGTAAAGGGCGAGACCCAGTACTTC
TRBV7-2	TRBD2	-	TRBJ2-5	CASSLGLAGRETQYF	TGTGCCAGCAGCTTAGGACTAGCGGGAAGAGAGACCCAGTACTTC
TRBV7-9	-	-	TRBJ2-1	CASSLVSGTPSLYEQFF	TGTGCCAGCAGCTTAGTTTCTGGGACACCTAGTTTGTATGAGCAGTTCTTC
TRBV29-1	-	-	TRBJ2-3	CSVEPRTSTDTQYF	TGCAGCGTTGAACCTAGAACTAGCACAGATACGCAGTATTTT
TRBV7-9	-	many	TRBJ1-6	CASSLDSDNSPLHF	TGTGCCAGCAGCCTGGACAGCGATAATTCACCCCTCCACTTT
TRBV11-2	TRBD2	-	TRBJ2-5	CASSLVGGTAKETQYF	TGTGCCAGCAGCTTAGTGGGGGGGACGGCCAAAGAGACCCAGTACTTC
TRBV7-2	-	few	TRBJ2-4	CASSHRNRNIQYF	TGTGCCAGCAGCCACCGGAATAGGAACATTCAGTACTTC
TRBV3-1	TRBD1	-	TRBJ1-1	CATRTGGTEAFF	TGTGCCACCCGGACAGGGGGAACTGAAGCTTTCTTT
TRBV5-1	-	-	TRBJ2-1	CASSPQGGEIVGYNEQFF	TGCGCCAGCAGCCCTCAGGGGGGCGAGATAGTTGGCTACAATGAGCAGTTCTTC
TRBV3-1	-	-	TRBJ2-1	CASSTGSWGEQFF	TGTGCCAGCAGCACAGGCAGTTGGGGTGAGCAGTTCTTC
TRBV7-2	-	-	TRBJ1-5	CASSLERAGNQPQHF	TGTGCCAGCAGCTTAGAGAGGGCAGGCAATCAGCCCCAGCATTTT
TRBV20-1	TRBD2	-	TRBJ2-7	CSAKGTSGAYEQYF	TGCAGTGCTAAGGGGACTAGCGGTGCCTACGAGCAGTACTTC
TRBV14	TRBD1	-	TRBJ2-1	CASREQGGNEQFF	TGTGCCAGCAGAGAACAGGGGGGCAATGAGCAGTTCTTC
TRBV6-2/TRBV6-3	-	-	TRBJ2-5	CASSDWPGQETQYF	TGTGCCAGCAGTGACTGGCCAGGGCAAGAGACCCAGTACTTC
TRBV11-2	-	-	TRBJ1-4	CASSFMPMEELFF	TGTGCCAGCAGCTTCATGCCGATGGAGGAACTGTTTTTT
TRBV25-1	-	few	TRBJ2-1	CASSEAGGGSYNEQFF	TGTGCCAGCAGTGAAGCCGGAGGGGGTTCCTACAATGAGCAGTTCTTC
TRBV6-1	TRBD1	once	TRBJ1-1	CASSIGQGQNTEAFF	TGTGCCAGCAGTATAGGACAGGGGCAGAACACTGAAGCTTTCTTT
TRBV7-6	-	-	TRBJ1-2	CASSLDGGDYGYTF	TGTGCCAGCAGCTTAGATGGGGGCGACTATGGCTACACCTTC
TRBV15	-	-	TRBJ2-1	CATSRSAGGSYNEQFF	TGTGCCACCAGCAGGTCCGCCGGGGGCTCCTACAATGAGCAGTTCTTC
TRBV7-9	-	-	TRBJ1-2	CASSLKEGWGYGYTF	TGTGCCAGCAGCTTGAAGGAGGGGTGGGGATATGGCTACACCTTC
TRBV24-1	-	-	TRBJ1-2	CATSDGAGVGYTF	TGTGCCACCAGTGATGGGGCAGGGGTTGGCTACACCTTC
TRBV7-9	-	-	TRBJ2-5	CASSSVGVQETQYF	TGTGCCAGCAGCTCGGTAGGGGTCCAAGAGACCCAGTACTTC
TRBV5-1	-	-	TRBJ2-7	CASSLAFGTDVSYNEQYF	TGCGCCAGCAGCTTGGCCTTCGGGACTGACGTCTCCTACAATGAGCAGTACTTC
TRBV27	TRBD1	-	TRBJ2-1	CASSPYRGTGLVNEQFF	TGTGCCAGCAGTCCTTACCGAGGGACAGGGTTGGTCAATGAGCAGTTCTTC
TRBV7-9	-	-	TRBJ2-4	CASSLGHGVAKNIQYF	TGTGCCAGCAGCTTAGGCCACGGGGTAGCCAAAAACATTCAGTACTTC
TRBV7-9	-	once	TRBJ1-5	CASSSSGSDGNQPQHF	TGTGCCAGCAGTTCGTCGGGGTCCGACGGCAATCAGCCCCAGCATTTT
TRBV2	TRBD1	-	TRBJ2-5	CASSEDRGVRTQYF	TGTGCCAGCAGTGAAGACAGGGGTGTGAGGACCCAGTACTTC
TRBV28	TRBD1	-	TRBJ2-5	CASSLWVGGEQTQYF	TGTGCCAGCAGTTTATGGGTAGGGGGCGAGCAGACCCAGTACTTC
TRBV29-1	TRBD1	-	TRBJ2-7	CSVVPDRGSREQYF	TGCAGCGTTGTACCGGACAGGGGGTCTCGCGAGCAGTACTTC
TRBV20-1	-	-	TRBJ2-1	CSATSGSNEQFF	TGCAGTGCTACTTCAGGGAGCAATGAGCAGTTCTTC
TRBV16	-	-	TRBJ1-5	CVSSQSDVIYQPQHF	TGTGTCAGCAGCCAGTCGGACGTTATCTATCAGCCCCAGCATTTT
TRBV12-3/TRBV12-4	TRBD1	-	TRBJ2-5	CASSLATGSRSPRGTQYF	TGTGCCAGCAGTTTAGCGACAGGGTCGAGGAGCCCGAGGGGGACCCAGTACTTC
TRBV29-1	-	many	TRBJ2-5	CSVERSRTQYF	TGCAGCGTTGAAAGATCGAGAACCCAGTACTTC
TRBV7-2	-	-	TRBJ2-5	CASSPSRGFVETQYF	TGTGCCAGCAGCCCCAGTAGGGGTTTTGTGGAGACCCAGTACTTC
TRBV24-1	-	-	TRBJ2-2	CATSDPWYTGELFF	TGTGCCACCAGTGACCCGTGGTACACCGGGGAGCTGTTTTTT
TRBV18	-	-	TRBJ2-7	CASSPATRTYEQYF	TGTGCCAGCTCACCCGCGACACGTACCTACGAGCAGTACTTC
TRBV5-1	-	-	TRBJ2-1	CASSLSGNEQFF	TGTGCCAGCAGCTTAAGCGGTAATGAGCAGTTCTTC
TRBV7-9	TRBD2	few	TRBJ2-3	CASSLGTSGVDTQYF	TGTGCCAGCAGCTTAGGGACTAGCGGGGTGGATACGCAGTATTTT
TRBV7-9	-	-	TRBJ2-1	CASVEVSYKEQFF	TGTGCCAGCGTGGAAGTCTCCTACAAGGAGCAGTTCTTC
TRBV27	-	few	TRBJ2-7	CASSFPEQYF	TGTGCCAGCAGTTTTCCCGAGCAGTACTTC
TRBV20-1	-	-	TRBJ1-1	CSASRRGENTEAFF	TGCAGTGCCTCTCGTCGGGGGGAGAACACTGAAGCTTTCTTT
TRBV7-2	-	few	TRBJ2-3	CASSLRTALYMADTQYF	TGTGCCAGCAGCCTCAGGACTGCGCTTTATATGGCAGATACGCAGTATTTT
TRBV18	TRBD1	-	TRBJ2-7	CASSLLGTGAYEQYF	TGTGCCAGCTCACTGCTTGGGACAGGCGCCTACGAGCAGTACTTC
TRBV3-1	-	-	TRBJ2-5	CASSQGGTDFPYF	TGTGCCAGCAGCCAAGGGGGGACCGACTTCCCGTACTTC
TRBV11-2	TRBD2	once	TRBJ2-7	CASSFGTTQEAQYF	TGTGCCAGCAGCTTCGGGACTACTCAAGAGGCCCAGTACTTC
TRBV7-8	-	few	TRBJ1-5	CASSLEEGGGRPRSQHF	TGTGCCAGCAGCTTAGAGGAGGGGGGGGGCCGCCCGAGGAGCCAGCATTTT
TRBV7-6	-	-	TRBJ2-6	CASSLNRFSGANVLTF	TGTGCCAGCAGCTTAAACAGATTCTCTGGGGCCAACGTCCTGACTTTC